Here is one T cell receptor beta chain with its context. Its antigen is still unknown. The CDR3 is 14 amino acids. The germline V gene encodes CDR1 SGHDN and CDR2 FVKESK. Trimming shortened V by 3 bases and J by 6 bases, and 14 bases separated the two germline ends. The data are from a study of T cell repertoires in cytomegalovirus infection. Study background: Signatures in public TCR beta sequences pointed to both CMV infection and matching HLA type.

One entry per CDR3 protein results from TCRdb running MiXCR on the reads. The sample shows 200,000 or so distinct CDR3 sequences, about 38% of them seen only once. This TCR was sampled from a human donor in good health (CMV status not recorded). Some clones in this sample may be carry-over from other donors' samples. The sequenced sample was CD8+ T cells from cultured PBMCs, obtained from culture after CMV antigen stimulation. V usage is TRBV14 and J usage is TRBJ1-2; D uncertain. CDR3 nucleotide sequence: TGTGCCAGCAGCCATACCGAGTTAGTTCATGGCTACACCTTC. Translating it yields CASSHTELVHGYTF. Variable domain in full (rest from reference TRBV14 and TRBJ1-2): EAGVTQFPSHSVIEKGQTVTLRCDPISGHDNLYWYRRVMGKEIKFLLHFVKESKQDESGMPNNRFLAERTGGTYSTLKVQPAELEDSGVYFCASSHTELVHGYTFGSGTRLTVV.